This note documents a single TCR beta chain sequence. This sample stems from a study of CD4+ T cells in melanoma. The assay was immunoSEQ multiplex PCR, and TCRdb's table has in-frame clones only and misses some. The sample contains more than 110,000 clones, over 90% of which appear only once. The TCR comes from a human donor with melanoma.

The DNA of the CDR3 is TGTGCCAGCAGTGAAGTGGGGCTGGGGGGGGCCGGGGTGCAGCCCCAGCATTTT. Translation gives CASSEVGLGGAGVQPQHF. This sequence joins TRBV6-1 and TRBJ1-5; D possibly corresponds to TRBD1 (6 bases). Germline assignment: CDR1 MNHNS and CDR2 SASEGT. The CDR3 totals 18 residues. The V and J ends lost 1 base and 7 bases respectively, with 23 bases between them.